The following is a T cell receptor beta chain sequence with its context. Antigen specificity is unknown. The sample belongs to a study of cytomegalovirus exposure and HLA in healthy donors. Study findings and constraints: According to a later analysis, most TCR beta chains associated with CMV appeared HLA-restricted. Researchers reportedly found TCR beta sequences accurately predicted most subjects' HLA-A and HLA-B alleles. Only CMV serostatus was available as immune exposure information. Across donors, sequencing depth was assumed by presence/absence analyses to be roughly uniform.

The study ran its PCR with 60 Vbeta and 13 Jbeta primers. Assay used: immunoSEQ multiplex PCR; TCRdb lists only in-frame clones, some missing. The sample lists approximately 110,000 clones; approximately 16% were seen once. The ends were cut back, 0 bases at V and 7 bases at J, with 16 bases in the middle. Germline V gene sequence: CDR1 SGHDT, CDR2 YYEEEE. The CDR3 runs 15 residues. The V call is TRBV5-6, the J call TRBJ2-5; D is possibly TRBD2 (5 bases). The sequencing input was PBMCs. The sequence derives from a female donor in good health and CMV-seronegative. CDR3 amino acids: CASSLARTGPWTQYF. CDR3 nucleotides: TGTGCCAGCAGCTTGGCAAGGACTGGTCCGTGGACCCAGTACTTC.